Reported below is one T cell receptor beta chain. Trimming took 10 bases from V and 3 from J, leaving 16 bases between them. Germline V gene lookup returns CDR1 MNHEY and CDR2 SVGAGI. This CDR3 comprises 13 residues. This specimen belongs to a study of blood T cell repertoires in COVID-19. At the level of the study: Sources were T cells, B-cell-depleted T cells, or PBMCs; the material itself was cDNA or gDNA.

The authors' processing: Using reference gene primer amplification, nucleated cell counts were estimated. Only in-frame clones appear in the TCRdb table, and some are missing; sequencing was by immunoSEQ multiplex PCR. V, J and clone size reflect that table, while D and trimming were determined from the DNA. Among over 45,000 clones, approximately 85% were seen once, and the ten largest hold 7.3%. The origin of this receptor is a middle-aged man with acute or convalescent COVID-19. The chain links TRBV6-5 to TRBJ2-7; tentatively, D is TRBD1 (6 bases). Source material: peripheral blood. The CDR3 bases are TGTGCCACCTCGAGGGGGATAGACTACGAGCAGTACTTC. It encodes CATSRGIDYEQYF.